This T cell receptor (beta chain) was captured in a study of T cells expressing NK-cell markers. Study-level points and caveats: HCMV specificity was not established for the expanded NKG2C+ T cell clones.

The CDR3 runs 13 residues. Per the germline V gene, CDR1 is SGDLS and CDR2 is YYNGEE. About this clonotype itself: Its antigen is not identified.

TCRdb reworked the 5' RACE reads into one entry per CDR3 protein, no DNA. The listing records 200,000 to 300,000 distinct CDR3 sequences. The J gene is TRBJ1-6, the V gene TRBV9. This sequence was found in a woman between 18 and 75 years old in good health. The sample consisted of blood T cells: a sorted CD56 or NKG2C T cell subset, CD4+ or CD8+ T cells, or bulk PBMC T cells (not recorded which). CDR3 protein: CASSVGGDSPLHF.